Each of the 26 T cell receptor beta chains below was sequenced from the same sample in a study of T cell responses to AZD1222 COVID-19 vaccine. Clones were read by immunoSEQ multiplex PCR, and TCRdb kept only the in-frame ones, dropping some. Its listing shows 150,000 or so clones. The sequencing input was peripheral blood. These receptors came from an adult in good health.

This chain uses TRBV10-3 with TRBJ2-1; 8 bases agree with TRBD1. This CDR3 has 16 residues. Germline CDR1 and CDR2: ENHRY and SYGVKD. J was trimmed by 6 bases and V by 0 bases; bases with no gene match: 7. The CDR3 is CAISESRDRSINEQFF. DNA for the CDR3: TGTGCCATCAGTGAGTCCCGGGACAGGTCTATCAATGAGCAGTTCTTC.

This rearrangement joins TRBV5-1 to TRBJ1-6; D ambiguous. CDR1 is SGHRS, CDR2 YFSETQ, per germline. There are 13 residues in the CDR3. The V end was cut by 4 bases, the J end by 8 bases, with 10 bases between. The CDR3: CASSSQEDSPLHF. For the CDR3, the DNA is TGCGCCAGCAGCAGCCAGGAGGATTCACCCCTCCACTTT.

This chain's CDR3 is CASRTQAGGGDTQYF. The CDR3 DNA reads as TGTGCCAGCAGAACCCAAGCGGGGGGAGGGGATACGCAGTATTTT. The chain is built from TRBV6-6 and TRBJ2-3; TRBD2 matches at 9 bases. V was clipped by 6 bases and J by 6 bases; unmatched bases: 10. Looked up from germline, CDR1 is MNHNY and CDR2 is SVGAGI (reference sequence). The CDR3 totals 15 residues.

The V gene is TRBV6-5, the J gene TRBJ2-7; D possibly corresponds to TRBD2 (5 bases). Germline V CDR1 and CDR2: MNHEY, SVGAGI. Trimming took off 6 bases at V and 7 bases at J, with 13 bases between the two ends. The CDR3 totals 12 residues. The CDR3 sequence is CASSGVQREQYF. CDR3 sequence (DNA): TGTGCCAGCAGCGGGGTCCAAAGAGAGCAGTACTTC.

The J gene is TRBJ1-2, the V gene TRBV5-6; tentative D call: TRBD1 (5 bases). The germline V gene has CDR1 SGHDT and CDR2 YYEEEE. Deletions cut 0 bases from V and 6 bases from J, with 9 bases between. This CDR3 comprises 13 residues. The CDR3 nucleotides are TGTGCCAGCAGCTTGGCAGGGAAGAATGGCTACACCTTC. Its translation: CASSLAGKNGYTF.

The chain has TRBV6-6 and TRBJ2-7; TRBD1 agrees at 7 bases. The CDR3 has 16 residues. The germline gives CDR1 MNHNY, CDR2 SVGAGI (reference sequence). The V gene end was trimmed by 4 bases and the J gene end by 0 bases; junction bases not matched to a gene: 9. DNA for the CDR3: TGTGCCAGCAGTTTACGGGGACAGAGGAGCTCCTACGAGCAGTACTTC. Its translation is CASSLRGQRSSYEQYF.

The chain combines TRBV6-6 with TRBJ1-1, with D possibly matching TRBD1 (6 bases). V was pared by 5 bases and J by 4 bases, with 11 bases between. Germline values: CDR1 MNHNY, CDR2 SVGAGI (reference sequence). The CDR3 loop spans 13 amino acids. This CDR3 is CASSRDTRTEAFF. Written as DNA, the CDR3 is TGTGCCAGCAGTCGGGACACGCGCACTGAAGCTTTCTTT.

Here the CDR3 reads CASSHWTGTSNTEAFF. CDR3 bases: TGTGCCAGCAGCCACTGGACAGGGACCTCGAACACTGAAGCTTTCTTT. The rearrangement links TRBV4-2 to TRBJ1-1, with 8 nucleotides matching TRBD1. CDR3 length equals 16 residues. V shed 3 bases and J 1 base; nucleotides not matched to a gene: 7. Germline-derived CDR1 and CDR2 are LGHNA and YNFKEQ.

The chain carries TRBV3-1 (or the pseudogene TRBV3-2) and TRBJ1-2; D possibly corresponds to TRBD1 (5 bases). Trimming shortened V by 1 base and J by 8 bases, and 5 bases separated the two germline ends. Germline V lookup: CDR1 LGHDT, CDR2 YNNKEL (reference sequence). This CDR3 has 11 amino acids. The CDR3 nucleotides read TGTGCCAGCAGCCAAGGGACAGGCTACACCTTC. Translating gives CASSQGTGYTF.

The chain uses TRBV9 and TRBJ2-3, with 7 bases fitting TRBD1. The CDR3 has 15 amino acids. Germline V lookup: CDR1 SGDLS, CDR2 YYNGEE. The ends lost 3 bases at V and 0 bases at J; junction bases unmatched: 4. This CDR3 is CASSGTGFSTDTQYF. The DNA of the CDR3 is TGTGCCAGCAGCGGGACAGGTTTTAGCACAGATACGCAGTATTTT.

V is TRBV3-1 (or the pseudogene TRBV3-2) and J is TRBJ1-2; a weak D match, TRBD1 (6 bases). V lost 4 bases and J 0 bases, leaving 9 bases between the germline ends. The germline CDR1 and CDR2 sequences are LGHDT and YNNKEL (reference sequence). The CDR3 is made up of 14 amino acids. The DNA for the CDR3 is TGTGCCAGCAGCCGGACAGAAGCTAACTATGGCTACACCTTC. Translated: CASSRTEANYGYTF.

The chain combines TRBV29-1 with TRBJ2-7; 7 bases line up with TRBD1. Trimming cost V 4 bases and J 0 bases; bases outside gene matches: 6. The CDR3 runs to 14 residues. CDR1 is SQVTM and CDR2 is ANQGSEA in the germline V gene. The CDR3 protein is CSVAPGTASYEQYF. The CDR3 coding sequence is TGCAGCGTTGCCCCCGGGACAGCCTCCTACGAGCAGTACTTC.

The gene calls are TRBV3-1 (or the pseudogene TRBV3-2) and TRBJ2-3; D is perhaps TRBD1 or TRBD2 (5 bases each). This CDR3 contains 14 residues. The germline V gene has CDR1 LGHDT and CDR2 YNNKEL (reference sequence). V shed 7 bases and J shed 0 bases, with 11 bases lying between them. The CDR3 nucleotides are TGTGCCAGCACCCGGGACCCAAGCACAGATACGCAGTATTTT. Amino acid sequence: CASTRDPSTDTQYF.

The chain carries TRBV9 and TRBJ2-3; the D is unclear. The CDR3 consists of 14 residues. Per germline, CDR1 SGDLS and CDR2 YYNGEE. V was trimmed by 6 bases and J by 2 bases, leaving 13 bases between them. The CDR3: CASTPQRFTDTQYF. CDR3 nucleotides: TGTGCCAGCACCCCACAGAGGTTCACAGATACGCAGTATTTT. The variable domain in full, completed from reference TRBV9 and TRBJ2-3, reads DSGVTQTPKHLITATGQRVTLRCSPRSGDLSVYWYQQSLDQGLQFLIQYYNGEERAKGNILERFSAQQFPDLHSELNLSSLELGDSALYFCASTPQRFTDTQYFGPGTRLTVL.

The chain carries TRBV2 and TRBJ2-5; 10 bases match TRBD2. CDR3 length: 15 residues. J gave up 3 bases and V 1 base, and 2 bases lay outside the gene matches. Per germline, CDR1 SNHLY and CDR2 FYNNEI. Written as DNA, the CDR3 is TGTGCCAGCAGTGAAGGGACTAGCGGAGAAGAGACCCAGTACTTC. Translation: CASSEGTSGEETQYF.

The rearrangement joins TRBV29-1 to TRBJ1-1, with no clear D. The V end was cut by 4 bases, the J end by 1 base, with 4 bases between. The germline CDR1 and CDR2 sequences are SQVTM and ANQGSEA. The CDR3 extends over 11 amino acids. The CDR3 sequence is CSVAQNTEAFF. CDR3 nucleotide sequence: TGCAGCGTTGCACAGAACACTGAAGCTTTCTTT.

CDR3 amino acids: CASSIRYPPNTEAFF. Here the CDR3 DNA reads TGTGCCAGTAGTATACGATACCCCCCGAACACTGAAGCTTTCTTT. The rearrangement links TRBV19 to TRBJ1-1; the D is unclear. This CDR3 spans 15 amino acids. The V end lost 2 bases, the J end lost 1 base, and 11 bases lay between the germline ends. CDR1 is LNHDA and CDR2 is SQIVND in the germline V gene (reference sequence).

The rearrangement uses TRBV11-3 and TRBJ2-2; D gene uncertain. Trimming removed 5 bases at V and 3 bases at J, with 4 bases between. The CDR3 runs 12 residues. The germline V gene encodes CDR1 SGHNT and CDR2 YENEEA. The CDR3 sequence is CASSRYTGELFF. CDR3 sequence (DNA): TGTGCCAGCAGCCGGTACACCGGGGAGCTGTTTTTT.

V is TRBV7-9 and J is TRBJ1-5; tentatively, D is TRBD1 (5 bases). V was shortened by 5 bases and J by 8 bases, with 13 bases between the two germline ends. Germline CDR1 SEHNR, CDR2 FQNEAQ (reference sequence). This CDR3 has 13 residues. CDR3 nucleotide sequence: TGTGCCAGCAGCCTTCAGGGCCTGGAGCCCCAGCATTTT. It encodes CASSLQGLEPQHF.

This sequence joins TRBV3-1 (or the pseudogene TRBV3-2) and TRBJ1-1; 7 nucleotides line up with TRBD1. Germline V gene lookup returns CDR1 LGHDT and CDR2 YNNKEL (reference sequence). The CDR3 has 15 residues. The V and J ends lost 4 bases and 1 base, in that order; junction bases with no gene match: 6. Written as DNA, the CDR3 is TGTGCCAGCAGCCGTCGGGACAGCAAGAACACTGAAGCTTTCTTT. Residues: CASSRRDSKNTEAFF.

The chain carries TRBV30 and TRBJ1-4, with 8 bases lining up with TRBD1. Looked up from germline, CDR1 is GTSNPN and CDR2 is SVGIG (reference sequence). With V trimmed by 0 bases and J by 5 bases, 2 bases remained unmatched. The CDR3 runs to 14 residues. CDR3 residues: CAWSVGTGNEKLFF. The DNA of the CDR3 is TGTGCCTGGAGTGTAGGGACAGGCAATGAAAAACTGTTTTTT.

CDR3 bases: TGTGCCAGCAGTTCTGGACACCACCCGGGAACTGAAGCTTTCTTT. Translation gives CASSSGHHPGTEAFF. The gene calls are TRBV6-5 and TRBJ1-1; TRBD1 might be the D (5 bases). CDR1 is MNHEY, CDR2 SVGAGI, per germline. CDR3 length: 15 residues. Trimming pared 4 bases from V and 5 bases from J, leaving 17 bases between.

This chain links TRBV24-1 with TRBJ2-5; TRBD2 might be the D (6 bases). There are 13 residues in the CDR3. The V end was cut by 4 bases, the J end by 6 bases, with 11 bases between. Germline V lookup: CDR1 KGHDR, CDR2 SFDVKD. The CDR3 DNA follows: TGTGCCACCAGTGACCCCGGGGGTAAGACCCAGTACTTC. Protein sequence: CATSDPGGKTQYF.

The chain combines TRBV4-1 with TRBJ1-2; 7 bases fit TRBD1. V trimming: 1 base; J trimming: 8 bases; junction bases outside the gene matches: 4. The CDR3 runs 13 residues. Germline CDR1 and CDR2: MGHRA and YSYEKL. The CDR3: CASSQATGTGYTF. In DNA, the CDR3 is TGCGCCAGCAGCCAAGCGACAGGGACAGGCTACACCTTC.

This chain joins TRBV6-5 and TRBJ1-4; a weak D match, TRBD1 (5 bases). The CDR3 totals 13 residues. Trimming removed 5 bases from V and 3 bases from J, with 7 bases in between. The germline gives CDR1 MNHEY, CDR2 SVGAGI. Here the CDR3 reads CASSRGANEKLFF. The CDR3 coding sequence is TGTGCCAGCAGTCGGGGGGCTAATGAAAAACTGTTTTTT.

The CDR3 DNA sequence: TGTGCCAGCAGGAAGGGCCCGAACACTGAAGCTTTCTTT. It codes for CASRKGPNTEAFF. The chain recombines TRBV7-7 with TRBJ1-1, with D unclear. In germline, CDR1 is SSHAT, CDR2 FNYEAQ (reference sequence). The length of the CDR3 is 13 residues. V was cut by 6 bases and J by 1 base, with 9 bases left in between.